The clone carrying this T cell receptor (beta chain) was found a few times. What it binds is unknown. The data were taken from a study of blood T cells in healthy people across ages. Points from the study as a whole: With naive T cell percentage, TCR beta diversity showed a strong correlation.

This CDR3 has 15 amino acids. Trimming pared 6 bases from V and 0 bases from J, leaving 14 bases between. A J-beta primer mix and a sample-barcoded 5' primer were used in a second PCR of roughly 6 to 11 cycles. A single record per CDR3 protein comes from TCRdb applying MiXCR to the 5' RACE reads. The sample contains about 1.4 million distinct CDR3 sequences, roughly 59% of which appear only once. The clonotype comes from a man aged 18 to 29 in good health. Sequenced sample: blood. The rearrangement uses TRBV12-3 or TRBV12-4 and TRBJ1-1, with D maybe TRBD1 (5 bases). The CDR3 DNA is TGTGCCAGCAGCCCAGGGTCGGAAATGAACACTGAAGCTTTCTTT. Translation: CASSPGSEMNTEAFF.